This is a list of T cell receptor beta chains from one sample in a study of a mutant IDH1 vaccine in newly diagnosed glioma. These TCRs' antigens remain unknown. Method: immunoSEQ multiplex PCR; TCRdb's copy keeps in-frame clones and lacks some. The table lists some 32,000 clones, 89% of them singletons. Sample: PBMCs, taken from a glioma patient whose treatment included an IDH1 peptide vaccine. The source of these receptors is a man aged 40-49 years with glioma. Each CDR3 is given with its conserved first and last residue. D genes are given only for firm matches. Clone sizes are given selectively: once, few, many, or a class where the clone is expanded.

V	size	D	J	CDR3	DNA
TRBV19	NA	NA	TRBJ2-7	CASSIDFSAGTYEQYF	TGTGCCAGTAGTATAGATTTTTCGGCGGGGACCTACGAGCAGTACTTC
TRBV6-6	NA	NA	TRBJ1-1	CASSYDLSGGEAFF	TGTGCCAGCAGTTACGATCTAAGCGGGGGTGAAGCTTTCTTT
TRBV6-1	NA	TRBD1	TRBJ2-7	CASSVPQGWEQYF	TGTGCCAGCAGTGTCCCACAGGGGTGGGAGCAGTACTTC
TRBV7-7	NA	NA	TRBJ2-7	CAREAGIFYEQYF	TGTGCTAGGGAGGCCGGGATTTTCTACGAGCAGTACTTC
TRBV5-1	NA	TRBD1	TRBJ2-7	CASSLGETGGRQYF	TGCGCCAGCAGCTTGGGAGAGACAGGGGGAAGGCAGTACTTC
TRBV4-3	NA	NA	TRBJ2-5	CASSQAGGGETQYF	TGCGCCAGCAGCCAAGCTGGGGGAGGCGAGACCCAGTACTTC
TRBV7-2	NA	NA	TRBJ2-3	CASSWGAATDTQYF	TGTGCCAGCAGCTGGGGAGCGGCCACAGATACGCAGTATTTT
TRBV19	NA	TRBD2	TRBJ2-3	CASSEGLAGLTDTQYF	TGTGCCAGTAGTGAGGGACTAGCGGGGCTCACAGATACGCAGTATTTT
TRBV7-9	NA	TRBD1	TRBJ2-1	CASSLVQGAYNEQFF	TGTGCCAGCAGCTTAGTTCAGGGGGCTTACAATGAGCAGTTCTTC
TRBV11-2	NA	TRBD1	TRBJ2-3	CASSTTGTGGDTQYF	TGTGCCAGCAGCACAACCGGGACAGGGGGAGATACGCAGTATTTT
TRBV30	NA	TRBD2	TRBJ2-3	CAWSVASGGARDTQYF	TGTGCCTGGAGTGTAGCTAGCGGGGGGGCGAGGGATACGCAGTATTTT
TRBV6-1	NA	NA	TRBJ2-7	CASSERYLLNRYEQYF	TGTGCCAGCAGTGAAAGGTACCTACTGAACCGTTACGAGCAGTACTTC
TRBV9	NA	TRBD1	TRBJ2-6	CASSATGGSGANVLTF	TGTGCCAGCAGCGCTACAGGGGGCTCTGGGGCCAACGTCCTGACTTTC
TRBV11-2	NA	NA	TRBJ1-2	CASSPVWGSGAETGGYTF	TGTGCCAGCAGCCCAGTTTGGGGATCAGGGGCTGAAACGGGCGGCTACACCTTC
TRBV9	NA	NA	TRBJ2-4	CASSVDLAKNIQYF	TGTGCCAGCAGCGTAGACCTAGCCAAAAACATTCAGTACTTC
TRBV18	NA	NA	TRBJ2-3	CASSLSTDTQYF	TGTGCCAGCTCACTTAGTACGGATACGCAGTATTTT
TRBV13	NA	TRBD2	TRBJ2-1	CASSLASGRGNEQFF	TGTGCCAGCAGCTTAGCGAGCGGGAGGGGCAATGAGCAGTTCTTC
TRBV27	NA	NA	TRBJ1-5	CASSKGGGPYQPQHF	TGTGCCAGCAGTAAAGGGGGAGGCCCCTATCAGCCCCAGCATTTT
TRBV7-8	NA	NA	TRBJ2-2	CASSPRIGGGELFF	TGTGCCAGCAGCCCTCGGATAGGGGGAGGGGAGCTGTTTTTT
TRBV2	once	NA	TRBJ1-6	CASSAMGGFNSPLHF	TGTGCCAGCAGTGCAATGGGGGGGTTTAATTCACCCCTCCACTTT
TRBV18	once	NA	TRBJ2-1	CASSPPGQSSYNEQFF	TGTGCCAGCTCACCACCCGGACAGTCCTCCTACAATGAGCAGTTCTTC
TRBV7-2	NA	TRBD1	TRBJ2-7	CASSPEGTGPYEQYF	TGTGCCAGCAGCCCAGAGGGGACAGGGCCCTACGAGCAGTACTTC
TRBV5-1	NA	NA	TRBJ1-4	CASTRGETNEKLFF	TGCGCCAGCACCAGGGGAGAAACTAATGAAAAACTGTTTTTT
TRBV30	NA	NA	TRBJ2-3	CAWKEGIGTDTQYF	TGTGCCTGGAAAGAGGGGATTGGGACAGATACGCAGTATTTT
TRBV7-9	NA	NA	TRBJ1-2	CASSPQGFANYGYTF	TGTGCCAGCAGCCCCCAGGGATTCGCTAACTATGGCTACACCTTC
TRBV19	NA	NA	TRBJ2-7	CASSITGHPYEQYF	TGTGCCAGTAGTATCACAGGGCACCCCTACGAGCAGTACTTC
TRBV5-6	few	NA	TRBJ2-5	CASSLLEYQETQYF	TGTGCCAGCAGCTTGCTGGAGTACCAAGAGACCCAGTACTTC
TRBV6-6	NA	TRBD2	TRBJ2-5	CASSYGTSQETQYF	TGTGCCAGCAGTTACGGGACTAGCCAAGAGACCCAGTACTTC
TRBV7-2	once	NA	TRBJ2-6	CASSLEVSGANVLTF	TGTGCCAGCAGCTTAGAGGTCTCTGGGGCCAACGTCCTGACTTTC
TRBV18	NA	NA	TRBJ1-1	CASSPSLAGQHEAFF	TGTGCCAGCTCACCGTCATTGGCAGGGCAACATGAAGCTTTCTTT
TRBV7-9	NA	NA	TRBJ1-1	CASSSMDSKTEAFF	TGTGCCAGCAGCTCCATGGACTCGAAAACTGAAGCTTTCTTT
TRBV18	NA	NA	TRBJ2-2	CASSPPNTGELFF	TGTGCCAGCTCACCTCCCAACACCGGGGAGCTGTTTTTT
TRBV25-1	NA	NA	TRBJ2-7	CASSVSTYEQYF	TGTGCCAGCAGCGTGAGCACCTACGAGCAGTACTTC
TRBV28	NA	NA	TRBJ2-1	CASTTRGRGNNEQFF	TGTGCCAGCACTACCCGAGGCAGGGGAAACAATGAGCAGTTCTTC
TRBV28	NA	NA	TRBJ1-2	CASSSPGANYGYTF	TGTGCCAGCAGTTCCCCAGGAGCTAACTATGGCTACACCTTC
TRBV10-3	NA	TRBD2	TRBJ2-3	CAIRTQPGTSGGGETQYF	TGTGCCATCAGAACGCAACCCGGGACTAGCGGGGGGGGAGAAACGCAGTATTTT
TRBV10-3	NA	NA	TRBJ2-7	CAISEMGNAYEQYF	TGTGCCATCAGTGAGATGGGCAATGCCTACGAGCAGTACTTC
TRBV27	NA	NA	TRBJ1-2	CASSLKPSDGVGNYGYTF	TGTGCCAGCAGTTTAAAGCCCTCCGACGGTGTGGGTAACTATGGCTACACCTTC
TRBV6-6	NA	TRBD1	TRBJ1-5	CASSLVGTGPQPQHF	TGTGCCAGCAGTTTGGTTGGGACAGGGCCTCAGCCCCAGCATTTT
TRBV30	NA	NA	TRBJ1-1	CAWTTRGEVEEAFF	TGTGCCTGGACCACTAGGGGGGAGGTAGAAGAAGCTTTCTTT
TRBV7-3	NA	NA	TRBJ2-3	CASSPDSADTQYF	TGTGCCAGCAGCCCGGATTCCGCAGATACGCAGTATTTT
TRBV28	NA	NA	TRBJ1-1	CASSLAWGANTEAFF	TGTGCCAGCAGCCTCGCGTGGGGGGCGAACACTGAAGCTTTCTTT
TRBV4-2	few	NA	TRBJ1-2	CASSQGLPPGYTF	TGTGCCAGCAGCCAAGGCCTGCCCCCCGGCTACACCTTC
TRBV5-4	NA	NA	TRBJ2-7	CASSLQGGTYEQYF	TGTGCCAGCAGCTTACAGGGGGGGACCTACGAGCAGTACTTC